This entry describes one T cell receptor (beta chain). As yet, its antigen is unknown. This sample is drawn from a study of cytomegalovirus exposure and HLA in healthy donors. PCR employed 60 Vbeta and 13 Jbeta primers. Clones were sequenced by immunoSEQ multiplex PCR, and TCRdb holds only the in-frame ones, with some missing. The top ten hold just over 3% of the sample, which has roughly 93,000 clones, about 70% seen once. Germline V gene data show CDR1 as SNHLY and CDR2 as FYNNEI. The CDR3 runs 15 residues. Trimming left V 7 bases short and J 3 bases short, with 17 bases between. Study conclusions and caveats: In a later analysis, a missense DCLRE1C variant was linked to TCR beta V- and J-gene trimming.

Likely unrecorded immune exposures existed in these nominally healthy donors. This clonotype was obtained from a middle-aged man in good health and CMV-seronegative. The sequencing sample was made of PBMCs. The rearrangement joins TRBV2 to TRBJ2-3; no clear D. The CDR3 loop is CASTSSRDGTDTQYF. The DNA of the CDR3 is TGTGCCAGCACTTCCTCCCGAGACGGGACAGATACGCAGTATTTT.